A selection of T cell receptor beta chains follows, all from one sample in a study of T cell repertoires in cytomegalovirus infection. TCRdb reprocessed the reads via MiXCR and lists one record per CDR3 protein. The repertoire holds fewer than 950,000 distinct CDR3 sequences, 30% to 35% seen once, with over 10% in the top ten. Their antigen targets remain unknown. The sample here was cultured CD8+ T cells from PBMCs, taken from culture after CMV antigen stimulation. Every receptor here comes from a human donor in good health (CMV status not recorded). Some clones in this sample may be carry-over from other donors' samples. Both conserved end residues are part of each CDR3. D genes are given only for firm matches. Expanded clones are given a class, and other clones once, few, many or no size at all.

v_call,clone_size,j_call,d_call,cdr3_aa,cdr3_nt
TRBV27,NA,TRBJ1-5,NA,CASWAPNQPQHF,TGTGCCTCCTGGGCTCCCAATCAGCCCCAGCATTTT
TRBV24-1,few,TRBJ2-3,NA,CATSDTLKDTQYF,TGTGCCACCAGTGATACACTTAAAGATACGCAGTATTTT
TRBV6-1,NA,TRBJ2-2,NA,CASSEHGPGDTGELFF,TGTGCCAGCAGTGAACATGGCCCGGGGGACACCGGGGAGCTGTTTTTT
TRBV2,NA,TRBJ2-1,NA,CAHNPTGADEQFF,TGTGCCCACAACCCCACGGGGGCGGATGAGCAGTTCTTC
TRBV29-1,few,TRBJ1-4,NA,CSVESRGDEKLFF,TGCAGCGTTGAATCCAGGGGTGATGAAAAACTGTTTTTT
TRBV2,NA,TRBJ1-2,TRBD1,CASTGNRGRIDGYTF,TGTGCCAGCACGGGGAACAGGGGGCGCATCGATGGCTACACCTTC
TRBV15,NA,TRBJ2-6,NA,CATSAGPSSGANVLTF,TGTGCCACCAGCGCCGGTCCCTCATCTGGGGCCAACGTCCTGACTTTC
TRBV6-1,few,TRBJ2-7,TRBD2,CASSDPRTRIFYEQYF,TGTGCCAGCAGTGACCCTAGGACTAGGATCTTCTACGAGCAGTACTTC
TRBV7-8,few,TRBJ2-5,TRBD1,CASSLSSQGITQETQYF,TGTGCCAGCAGCTTAAGCTCACAGGGGATTACCCAAGAGACCCAGTACTTC
TRBV12-3/TRBV12-4,few,TRBJ1-2,NA,CASSAGPGSYGYTF,TGTGCCAGCAGTGCCGGCCCCGGAAGCTATGGCTACACCTTC
TRBV6-1,NA,TRBJ2-7,NA,CASNWRGGEQYF,TGTGCCAGCAATTGGCGTGGGGGAGAGCAGTACTTC
TRBV7-8,once,TRBJ1-2,TRBD1,CASSLYTGGGYGYTF,TGTGCCAGCAGCTTATATACAGGGGGAGGATATGGCTACACCTTC
TRBV19,NA,TRBJ1-2,NA,CASSTPVLINYGYTF,TGTGCCAGTAGTACGCCCGTTCTAATTAACTATGGCTACACCTTC
TRBV6-4,NA,TRBJ2-7,NA,CASSERAYQGEHEQYF,TGTGCCAGCAGTGAACGAGCCTACCAGGGTGAGCACGAGCAGTACTTC
TRBV7-2,NA,TRBJ2-1,NA,CASSLVRGDYRDNEQFF,TGTGCCAGCAGCCTCGTACGAGGGGATTATAGAGACAATGAGCAGTTCTTC
TRBV5-5,NA,TRBJ2-7,TRBD1,CASSQGQAAGEQYF,TGTGCCAGCAGCCAGGGACAGGCGGCCGGCGAGCAGTACTTC
TRBV7-2,NA,TRBJ2-5,TRBD1,CASSFISGQQETQYF,TGTGCCAGCAGCTTTATTTCGGGACAGCAAGAGACCCAGTACTTC
TRBV6-5,few,TRBJ1-2,NA,CASSYSRQNYGYTF,TGTGCCAGCAGTTACTCTCGACAGAACTATGGCTACACCTTC
TRBV13,few,TRBJ2-3,NA,CASGFGADTQYF,TGTGCCAGCGGTTTTGGAGCAGATACGCAGTATTTT
TRBV6-5,NA,TRBJ1-2,TRBD1,CASSYNEGGTNYGYTF,TGTGCCAGCAGTTACAACGAAGGGGGCACTAACTATGGCTACACCTTC
TRBV5-4,many,TRBJ2-7,TRBD1,CASSLWRTGDSYEQYF,TGTGCCAGCAGCTTGTGGCGGACAGGGGACTCCTACGAGCAGTACTTC
TRBV12-3/TRBV12-4,few,TRBJ2-5,TRBD1,CASTLGRTGSIETQYF,TGTGCCAGCACCTTGGGAAGGACAGGGAGTATAGAGACCCAGTACTTC
TRBV7-9,NA,TRBJ2-1,TRBD2,CASSSWTSGGTYSYNEQFF,TGTGCCAGCAGCTCATGGACTAGCGGGGGGACCTACTCCTACAATGAGCAGTTCTTC
TRBV6-2/TRBV6-3,NA,TRBJ2-2,TRBD2,CASSYVWGGTGELFF,TGTGCCAGCAGTTACGTGTGGGGGGGCACCGGGGAGCTGTTTTTT
TRBV5-6,once,TRBJ2-1,TRBD2,CASSGSLAGGYNEQFF,TGTGCCAGCAGCGGTTCACTAGCGGGGGGATACAATGAGCAGTTCTTC
TRBV6-2/TRBV6-3,few,TRBJ1-2,NA,CASSWDGIYGYTF,TGTGCCAGCAGTTGGGACGGCATCTATGGCTACACCTTC
TRBV15,once,TRBJ1-5,NA,CATSRAGYGQPQHF,TGTGCCACCAGCAGAGCGGGGTACGGTCAGCCCCAGCATTTT
TRBV5-1,NA,TRBJ2-3,TRBD1,CASSLGQGRGTDTQYF,TGCGCCAGCAGCCTTGGACAGGGGAGGGGCACAGATACGCAGTATTTT
TRBV6-1,NA,TRBJ2-2,TRBD2,CASSWALAATGELFF,TGTGCCAGCAGTTGGGCGCTAGCGGCCACCGGGGAGCTGTTTTTT
TRBV6-4,NA,TRBJ2-2,NA,CASSDGPSTGELFF,TGTGCCAGCAGTGACGGGCCCTCCACTGGGGAGCTGTTTTTT
TRBV27,few,TRBJ1-3,NA,CASSFAAGNTIYF,TGTGCCAGCAGTTTCGCTGCGGGAAACACCATATATTTT
TRBV19,many,TRBJ2-6,TRBD1,CASSSYGPDRGYYSGANVLTF,TGTGCCAGTAGCAGTTACGGACCCGACAGGGGTTATTACTCTGGGGCCAACGTCCTGACTTTC
TRBV19,NA,TRBJ1-1,NA,CASSISASWNTEAFF,TGTGCCAGTAGTATATCGGCTTCCTGGAACACTGAAGCTTTCTTT
TRBV10-2,NA,TRBJ2-4,NA,CASPSFGQGHIQYF,TGCGCCAGCCCCTCGTTCGGGCAGGGCCACATTCAGTACTTC
TRBV7-9,few,TRBJ1-6,NA,CASSLNAGYNSPLHF,TGTGCCAGCAGCTTAAATGCGGGGTATAATTCACCCCTCCACTTT
TRBV20-1,NA,TRBJ2-1,TRBD2,CSARGLAGRLSSYNEQFF,TGCAGTGCTAGAGGGCTAGCGGGGCGACTAAGCTCCTACAATGAGCAGTTCTTC
TRBV12-3/TRBV12-4,NA,TRBJ1-1,NA,CASSLLVSGDRTVTEAFF,TGTGCCAGCAGTTTATTAGTCTCGGGGGATCGGACAGTAACTGAAGCTTTCTTT
TRBV11-2,once,TRBJ2-2,TRBD2,CASSSTSGGRNTGELFF,TGTGCCAGCAGCTCTACTAGCGGGGGCCGAAACACCGGGGAGCTGTTTTTT
TRBV7-2,few,TRBJ1-4,TRBD1,CASSAPGTGGNKLFF,TGTGCCAGCAGCGCGCCAGGGACAGGGGGTAACAAACTGTTTTTT
TRBV27,NA,TRBJ2-1,TRBD2,CASSAPGLAGGQVRFF,TGTGCCAGCAGTGCACCGGGACTAGCGGGGGGTCAAGTCCGGTTCTTC
TRBV6-8,NA,TRBJ1-1,NA,CASNLQFRGEGSPEAFF,TGTGCCAGCAACCTCCAATTCAGGGGTGAGGGATCGCCTGAAGCTTTCTTT
TRBV19,once,TRBJ2-5,NA,CASMRGGEETQYF,TGTGCCAGTATGAGAGGGGGTGAAGAGACCCAGTACTTC
TRBV4-1,few,TRBJ2-7,TRBD2,CASSQGLAGNEQYF,TGCGCCAGCAGCCAAGGACTAGCGGGGAACGAGCAGTACTTC
TRBV19,NA,TRBJ2-1,NA,CAPLEASSYNEQFF,TGTGCCCCTCTGGAGGCCAGCTCCTACAATGAGCAGTTCTTC
TRBV19,few,TRBJ2-1,NA,CASSIAQAGYNEQFF,TGTGCCAGTAGTATCGCGCAGGCCGGGTACAATGAGCAGTTCTTC
TRBV27,NA,TRBJ2-1,NA,CASSLSGAYSYNEQFF,TGTGCCAGCAGTTTATCGGGGGCCTACTCCTACAATGAGCAGTTCTTC
TRBV6-5,NA,TRBJ1-4,TRBD1,CASSPGQGGKLFF,TGTGCCAGCAGTCCCGGACAGGGTGGAAAACTGTTTTTT
TRBV4-2,NA,TRBJ2-7,TRBD2,CASSQGGLAGGGTSYEQYF,TGTGCCAGCAGCCAAGGGGGACTAGCGGGGGGCGGCACCTCTTACGAGCAGTACTTC
TRBV19,few,TRBJ2-3,NA,CASSPEEAERSSLSTDTQYF,TGTGCCAGTAGCCCGGAGGAGGCAGAACGCTCCTCTCTTAGCACAGATACGCAGTATTTT
TRBV4-1,few,TRBJ1-2,NA,CASSQENRDYGYTF,TGCGCCAGCAGCCAAGAAAACAGGGACTATGGCTACACCTTC
TRBV7-9,NA,TRBJ2-5,NA,CASSTKTGGEVTQYF,TGTGCCAGCAGCACTAAGACTGGGGGCGAGGTGACCCAGTACTTC
TRBV6-1,few,TRBJ1-1,NA,CASSEALRGRTEAFF,TGTGCCAGCAGTGAAGCTCTGCGGGGGAGGACTGAAGCTTTCTTT